This T cell receptor beta chain was observed in a study of T cells in localized non-small cell lung cancer. Broader study findings: Adjacent uninvolved lung tissue had the highest T cell clonality, exceeding tumor.

Using immunoSEQ multiplex PCR, the repertoire was profiled, and TCRdb retains in-frame clones only, with some absent. The data show 1,500 to 2,000 clones, with around 35% seen just once and roughly 8.7% held by the top ten. The V gene end was trimmed by 6 bases and the J gene end by 1 base; junction bases not matched to a gene: 4. Germline V lookup: CDR1 LNHDA, CDR2 SQIVND (reference sequence). This CDR3 is 14 amino acids long. Concerning this clone itself: The antigen remains undetermined.

The rearrangement uses TRBV19 and TRBJ2-5, with 8 bases matching TRBD1. This sample comprised lung tumor tissue, obtained before any cancer treatment. This TCR was recovered from a female donor at least 60 years old with stage I lung adenocarcinoma. The CDR3 sequence: CASRSDRGQETQYF. The CDR3 DNA reads as TGTGCCAGTAGAAGCGACAGGGGCCAAGAGACCCAGTACTTC.